These 32 T cell receptor beta chains were sequenced from one sample in a study of blood T cell repertoires in COVID-19. TCRdb's table, derived via immunoSEQ multiplex PCR, lists solely in-frame clones and lacks some. The sample records about 130,000 clones, about four fifths being singletons. Source material: peripheral blood. The origin of the receptors is a woman aged 60 to 75 with acute or convalescent COVID-19.

This rearrangement joins TRBV6-5 to TRBJ1-5; 9 nucleotides align to TRBD1. The length of the CDR3 is 13 residues. Germline CDR1 and CDR2: MNHEY and SVGAGI. After removal of 4 bases from V and 8 bases from J, the junction contained 3 bases not matched to a gene. The CDR3 DNA reads TGTGCCAGCAGTTTGGGACAGGGTGAGCCCCAGCATTTT. Translation: CASSLGQGEPQHF.

This chain joins TRBV4-1 and TRBJ1-2; no reliable D call. The CDR3 runs 14 residues. Germline CDR1 reads MGHRA; CDR2 reads YSYEKL. V was clipped by 1 base and J by 4 bases, with 10 bases between them. CDR3 DNA sequence: TGCGCCAGCAGCCAAGCTCGTGAGGGCTATGGCTACACCTTC. Translation gives CASSQAREGYGYTF.

The chain uses TRBV6-5 and TRBJ2-1, with 9 positions matching TRBD1. The CDR3 length is 16 residues. Germline CDR1 is MNHEY and CDR2 is SVGAGI. After removal of 0 bases from V and 9 bases from J, the junction contained 9 bases not matched to a gene. The CDR3: CASSYSAGTGYGEQFF. CDR3 in DNA: TGTGCCAGCAGTTACTCGGCAGGGACAGGGTATGGTGAGCAGTTCTTC.

The chain has TRBV7-9 and TRBJ1-2, with TRBD1 matching over 7 bases. Germline CDR1 and CDR2: SEHNR and FQNEAQ (reference sequence). V lost 5 bases and J lost 4; bases outside the gene matches: 10. The CDR3 runs to 15 residues. The CDR3: CASSRTSGTAYGYTF. In DNA, the CDR3 is TGTGCCAGCAGCCGGACCTCCGGGACAGCCTATGGCTACACCTTC.

There are a few counts of this clone. The rearrangement uses TRBV7-9 and TRBJ1-3; D not certain. Trimming removed 5 bases at V and 1 base at J, with 9 bases between. This CDR3 is 14 amino acids long. Germline V gene sequence: CDR1 SEHNR, CDR2 FQNEAQ (reference sequence). CDR3 coding DNA: TGTGCCAGCAGCCCACGCGAGTCTGGAAACACCATATATTTT. This codes for CASSPRESGNTIYF.

This clone was detected once. The DNA for the CDR3 is TGCGCCAGCAGCCAAGGGGCCCAAGAGACCCAGTACTTC. It is translated as CASSQGAQETQYF. The chain has TRBV10-2 and TRBJ2-5, with D perhaps TRBD1 (5 bases). The ends were cut back, 6 bases at V and 1 base at J, with 9 bases in the middle. There are 13 residues in the CDR3. Germline CDR1 is WSHSY and CDR2 is SAAADI.

In this sample, this clone turned up once. The genes are TRBV24-1 and TRBJ2-1; 7 bases are shared with TRBD2. V was pared by 7 bases and J by 9 bases, with 8 bases of the junction left unmatched. The CDR3 covers 13 residues. Per the germline V gene, CDR1 is KGHDR and CDR2 is SFDVKD. CDR3 sequence (DNA): TGTGCCACCAGCCTTAATAGGGAGGGTGAGCAGTTCTTC. Protein product: CATSLNREGEQFF.

CDR3 bases: TGTGCCACCAGTGTTGGGGGACAGGGTGGGTTCCTATCTGGGGCCAACGTCCTGACTTTC. Translation: CATSVGGQGGFLSGANVLTF. The chain combines TRBV24-1 with TRBJ2-6; 9 nucleotides align to TRBD1. CDR1 and CDR2 (germline): KGHDR, SFDVKD. V gave up 5 bases and J gave up 1 base; unmatched junction bases: 14. The CDR3 runs to 20 residues.

The V and J genes are TRBV10-1 and TRBJ2-2, with a weak D call TRBD2 (6 bases). CDR3 length: 14 amino acids. V was shortened by 1 base and J by 6 bases, with 9 bases between the two germline ends. From germline, CDR1 is WNHNN and CDR2 SYGVQD (reference sequence). DNA of the CDR3: TGCGCCAGCAGTGAGTGGAGGGCCCCCGGGGAGCTGTTTTTT. The encoded protein is CASSEWRAPGELFF.

The chain is built from TRBV29-1 and TRBJ2-7; 8 nucleotides agree with TRBD1. Germline values: CDR1 SQVTM, CDR2 ANQGSEA. The CDR3 extends over 13 amino acids. V dropped 7 bases and J dropped 3; count of bases not matched to a gene: 8. Here the CDR3 DNA reads TGCAGCGCCGTTGGTACAGGGGGCTACGAGCAGTACTTC. This gives the protein CSAVGTGGYEQYF.

The chain is built from TRBV3-1 (or the pseudogene TRBV3-2) and TRBJ1-2; 7 positions match TRBD1. CDR3 length: 13 residues. J gave up 8 bases and V 5 bases, and 8 bases lay outside the gene matches. Germline lookup yields CDR1 LGHDT and CDR2 YNNKEL (reference sequence). Here the CDR3 reads CASSYDRVNGYTF. The CDR3 DNA is TGTGCCAGCAGCTACGACAGGGTAAACGGCTACACCTTC.

The chain links TRBV5-6 to TRBJ1-5; D perhaps matches TRBD1 (6 bases). The germline CDR1 and CDR2 sequences are SGHDT and YYEEEE. This CDR3 region has 12 residues. V was trimmed by 4 bases and J by 9 bases, leaving 11 bases between them. The CDR3 region has the DNA TGTGCCAGCAGCCGTACAGGGCTGCCCCAGCATTTT. It codes for CASSRTGLPQHF.

This chain links TRBV2 with TRBJ2-3; possibly TRBD2 for D (5 bases). Deletions cut 7 bases from V and 3 bases from J, with 14 bases between. The CDR3 length is 14 residues. The germline gives CDR1 SNHLY, CDR2 FYNNEI. In nucleotides, the CDR3 is TGTGCCAGCATAACGGGATTCCTTACAGATACGCAGTATTTT. It translates to CASITGFLTDTQYF. Based on the CDR3 plus reference TRBV2 and TRBJ2-3, the full variable domain is EPEVTQTPSHQVTQMGQEVILRCVPISNHLYFYWYRQILGQKVEFLVSFYNNEISEKSEIFDDQFSVERPDGSNFTLKIRSTKLEDSAMYFCASITGFLTDTQYFGPGTRLTVL.

The chain is built from TRBV7-9 and TRBJ2-2, with 9 bases identical to TRBD1. Trimming took 5 bases from V and 6 from J; bases not matched to a gene: 4. The CDR3 totals 14 residues. Germline CDR1 and CDR2: SEHNR and FQNEAQ (reference sequence). Here the CDR3 DNA reads TGTGCCAGCAGCCAACGACAGGGGGCCGGGGAGCTGTTTTTT. Protein: CASSQRQGAGELFF.

The V and J genes are TRBV12-3 or TRBV12-4 and TRBJ1-2; D gene unclear. Between the trimmed V and J ends, which lost 6 bases and 2 bases, there was a span of 4 bases. This CDR3 has 11 amino acids. The CDR3 sequence: CASRRNYGYTF. The CDR3 nucleotides read TGTGCCAGCAGACGGAACTATGGCTACACCTTC.

The chain couples TRBV30 to TRBJ1-3; unclear D gene. Germline values: CDR1 GTSNPN, CDR2 SVGIG (reference sequence). The CDR3 has 16 amino acids. Trimming took 0 bases from V and 4 from J, leaving 16 bases between them. CDR3 sequence reads: CAWSVFVGLFGNTIYF. The CDR3 DNA sequence: TGTGCCTGGAGTGTCTTCGTTGGGCTATTCGGAAACACCATATATTTT.

The chain employs TRBV27 and TRBJ1-2, with D maybe TRBD1 (6 bases). Germline lookup yields CDR1 MNHEY and CDR2 SMNVEV (reference sequence). V was cut by 0 bases and J by 4 bases, with 18 bases left in between. This CDR3 has 17 residues. CDR3 loop: CASSLSPEQGGFYGYTF. CDR3 nucleotide sequence: TGTGCCAGCAGTTTATCGCCAGAACAGGGTGGGTTCTATGGCTACACCTTC.

This rearrangement joins TRBV19 to TRBJ1-1, with D perhaps TRBD1 (6 bases). Germline CDR1 reads LNHDA; CDR2 reads SQIVND (reference sequence). The CDR3 extends over 14 amino acids. Trimming shortened V by 3 bases and J by 4 bases, and 12 bases separated the two germline ends. The CDR3 sequence: CASSIGTRGTEAFF. CDR3 coding DNA: TGTGCCAGTAGTATTGGGACCAGGGGCACTGAAGCTTTCTTT.

This sequence joins TRBV6-6 and TRBJ1-2, with D tentatively TRBD1 (5 bases). This CDR3 is built from 11 residues. The germline V and J ends were trimmed by 6 bases and 8 bases, with 10 bases remaining between them. CDR1 is MNHNY and CDR2 is SVGAGI in the germline V gene (reference sequence). The CDR3 sequence is CASSQGGGYTF. The CDR3 coding sequence is TGTGCCAGCAGCCAGGGTGGGGGCTACACCTTC.

This chain links TRBV27 with TRBJ2-2; possible D gene TRBD1, 5 bases. This CDR3 is built from 12 residues. V was cut by 9 bases and J by 1 base, with 6 bases left in between. Per germline, CDR1 MNHEY and CDR2 SMNVEV (reference sequence). DNA of the CDR3: TGTGCCAGTCAGGGGAACACCGGGGAGCTGTTTTTT. Its translation is CASQGNTGELFF.

The chain uses TRBV18 and TRBJ1-4, with 7 bases that match TRBD1. Per germline, CDR1 KGHSH and CDR2 LQKENI. Trimming cost V 3 bases and J 8 bases; bases outside gene matches: 12. This CDR3 region has 16 residues. The CDR3 protein is CASSPPSRGRREKLFF. In DNA form, the CDR3 reads TGTGCCAGCTCACCCCCCTCAAGGGGGCGAAGGGAAAAACTGTTTTTT.

DNA for the CDR3: TGTGCCAGCAGCGAACAACAGGGGGCCGGGAACACTGAAGCTTTCTTT. It is translated as CASSEQQGAGNTEAFF. This chain connects TRBV7-3 to TRBJ1-1, with TRBD1 matching 9 bases. The CDR3 runs to 16 residues. Germline CDR1 is SGHTA and CDR2 is FQGTGA. The V and J ends lost 5 bases and 1 base, in that order; junction bases with no gene match: 8.

The J gene is TRBJ2-1, the V gene TRBV3-1 (or the pseudogene TRBV3-2); D remains unclear. The CDR3 runs to 12 residues. V shed 0 bases and J shed 9 bases, with 6 bases lying between them. CDR1 LGHDT and CDR2 YNNKEL come from the germline V gene (reference sequence). The CDR3 loop reads CASSQDYSEQFF. The CDR3, as DNA: TGTGCCAGCAGCCAAGATTATAGTGAGCAGTTCTTC.

The count of this clone is one. V gene TRBV7-9 combines with J gene TRBJ2-2, with D uncertain. The CDR3 is 12 amino acids. With 10 bases removed from V and 3 bases from J, the gap between germline ends came to 9 bases. Germline CDR1 reads SEHNR; CDR2 reads FQNEAQ (reference sequence). Here the CDR3 reads CAIDTYTGELFF. CDR3 DNA: TGTGCCATCGACACCTACACCGGGGAGCTGTTTTTT.

The DNA of the CDR3 is TGTGCCACCAGTGATTTTTCCTCCCGAGGGGAGACCCAGTACTTC. It specifies CATSDFSSRGETQYF. The rearrangement links TRBV24-1 to TRBJ2-5; tentative D call: TRBD2 (5 bases). Trimming shortened V by 1 base and J by 5 bases, and 13 bases separated the two germline ends. The CDR3 extends over 15 amino acids. CDR1 and CDR2 (germline): KGHDR, SFDVKD.

The J gene is TRBJ1-1, the V gene TRBV4-2; TRBD1 might be the D (6 bases). There are 14 residues in the CDR3. From germline, CDR1 is LGHNA and CDR2 YNFKEQ. The V end was cut by 1 base, the J end by 10 bases, with 16 bases between. The CDR3 nucleotides read TGTGCCAGCAGCCAAGTGGCGGGGGGCAAGGGAGCTTTCTTT. Translated, it gives CASSQVAGGKGAFF.

This chain links TRBV6-5 with TRBJ1-2, with D possibly matching TRBD1 (5 bases). From germline, CDR1 is MNHEY and CDR2 SVGAGI. The germline V and J ends were trimmed by 0 bases and 6 bases, with 11 bases remaining between them. The CDR3 has 14 amino acids. In nucleotides, the CDR3 is TGTGCCAGCAGTTACTCGGACACTTCGAATGGCTACACCTTC. Translated, it gives CASSYSDTSNGYTF.

The gene calls are TRBV19 and TRBJ1-2, with 7 bases aligning to TRBD1. The trim removed 5 bases at V and 4 bases at J, leaving 7 bases unmatched. Germline CDR1 and CDR2: LNHDA and SQIVND (reference sequence). CDR3 length: 14 amino acids. The DNA of the CDR3 is TGTGCCAGTAGTCCGAGGGGGCGCAGCTATGGCTACACCTTC. This gives the protein CASSPRGRSYGYTF.

This chain connects TRBV7-2 to TRBJ1-2; 7 bases fit TRBD1. The CDR3 has 15 residues. Germline V gives CDR1 SGHTA, CDR2 FQGNSA. V shed 5 bases and J 6 bases; nucleotides not matched to a gene: 12. CDR3 sequence (DNA): TGTGCCAGCAGCCCAAACTTACAGGGGACCCATGGCTACACCTTC. It codes for CASSPNLQGTHGYTF.

This chain links TRBV6-1 with TRBJ1-5; 8 positions match TRBD1. J was trimmed by 5 bases and V by 6 bases; bases with no gene match: 6. The germline V gene encodes CDR1 MNHNS and CDR2 SASEGT. This CDR3 comprises 14 residues. CDR3 sequence (DNA): TGTGCCAGCAGCCAAGGACAGGGTTATCAGCCCCAGCATTTT. Protein product: CASSQGQGYQPQHF.

In DNA form, the CDR3 reads TGTGCCATCAGTGACTCAACAGGGGCTGGGGACGAGCAGTACTTC. Its translation is CAISDSTGAGDEQYF. V is TRBV10-3 and J is TRBJ2-7; the match to TRBD1 covers 7 bases. The germline CDR1 and CDR2 sequences are ENHRY and SYGVKD. V lost 3 bases and J lost 5; bases outside the gene matches: 10. The length of the CDR3 is 15 residues.

This clone was observed a single time. The V gene is TRBV7-3, the J gene TRBJ2-1, with 7 bases that match TRBD2. CDR3 length: 15 amino acids. Per the germline V gene, CDR1 is SGHTA and CDR2 is FQGTGA. Losses at the gene ends were 4 bases for V and 6 bases for J; bases not matched to a gene: 9. The CDR3 is CASSSSGGRGNEQFF. The CDR3 DNA reads TGTGCCAGCAGCTCCTCGGGTGGGAGGGGCAATGAGCAGTTCTTC.